This T cell receptor (beta chain) comes out of a study of vaccination effects on CD4 cells after COVID-19. Cells that had been cultured for less than 13 days were the source of isolated CD4+ T cells. BNT162b2 vaccine or mRNA-1273 vaccine was given to participants in two doses. Worth noting for this clone: Its antigen is not known.

Data came from immunoSEQ multiplex PCR; TCRdb stores just in-frame clones and leaves some out. The sample has tens of thousands of clones, more than 60% seen once; the top ten hold 2% to 3%. Germline values: CDR1 KGHSH, CDR2 LQKENI. The CDR3 sequence is 15 residues long. Trimming pared 1 base from V and 3 bases from J, leaving 9 bases between. The material was CD4+ T cells from PBMCs cultured without peptide, obtained after COVID-19 vaccination. This chain joins TRBV18 and TRBJ2-2; no firm D call. The receptor was isolated from a human donor who received a COVID-19 vaccine. CDR3 residues: CASSPQGFDTGELFF. The CDR3 DNA is TGTGCCAGCTCACCACAGGGTTTTGACACCGGGGAGCTGTTTTTT.